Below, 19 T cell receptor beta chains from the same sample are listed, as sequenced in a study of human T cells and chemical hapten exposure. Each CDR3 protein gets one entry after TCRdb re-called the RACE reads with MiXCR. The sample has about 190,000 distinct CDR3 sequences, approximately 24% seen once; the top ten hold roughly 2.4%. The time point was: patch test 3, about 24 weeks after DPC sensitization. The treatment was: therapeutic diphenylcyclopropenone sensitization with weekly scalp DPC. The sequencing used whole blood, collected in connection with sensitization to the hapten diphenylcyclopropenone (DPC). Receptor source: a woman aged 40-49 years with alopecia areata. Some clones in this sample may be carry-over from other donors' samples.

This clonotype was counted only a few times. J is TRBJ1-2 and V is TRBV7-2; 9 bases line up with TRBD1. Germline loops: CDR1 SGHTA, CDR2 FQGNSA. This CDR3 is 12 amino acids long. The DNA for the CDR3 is TGTGTAACCCGGGACAGGGAAGGTGGCTACACCTTC. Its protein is CVTRDREGGYTF.

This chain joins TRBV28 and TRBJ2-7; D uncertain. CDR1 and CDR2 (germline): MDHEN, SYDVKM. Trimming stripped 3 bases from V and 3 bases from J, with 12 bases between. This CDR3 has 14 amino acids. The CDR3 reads CASSLTIGSYEQYF. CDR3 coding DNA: TGTGCCAGCAGTTTGACCATTGGCAGCTACGAGCAGTACTTC. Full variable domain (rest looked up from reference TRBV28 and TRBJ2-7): DVKVTQSSRYLVKRTGEKVFLECVQDMDHENMFWYRQDPGLGLRLIYFSYDVKMKEKGDIPEGYSVSREKKERFSLILESASTNQTSMYLCASSLTIGSYEQYFGPGTRLTVT.

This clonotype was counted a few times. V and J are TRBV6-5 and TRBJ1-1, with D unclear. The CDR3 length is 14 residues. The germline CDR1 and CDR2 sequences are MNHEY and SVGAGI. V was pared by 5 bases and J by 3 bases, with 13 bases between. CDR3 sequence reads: CASSGREVHTEAFF. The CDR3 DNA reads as TGTGCCAGCAGTGGACGGGAGGTCCACACTGAAGCTTTCTTT.

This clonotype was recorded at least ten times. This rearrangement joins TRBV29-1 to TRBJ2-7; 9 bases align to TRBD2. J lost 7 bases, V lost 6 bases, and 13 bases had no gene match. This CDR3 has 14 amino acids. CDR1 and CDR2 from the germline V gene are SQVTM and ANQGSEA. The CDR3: CSVDLAGVPGEQYF. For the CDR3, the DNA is TGCAGCGTGGACTTAGCGGGAGTCCCGGGGGAGCAGTACTTC.

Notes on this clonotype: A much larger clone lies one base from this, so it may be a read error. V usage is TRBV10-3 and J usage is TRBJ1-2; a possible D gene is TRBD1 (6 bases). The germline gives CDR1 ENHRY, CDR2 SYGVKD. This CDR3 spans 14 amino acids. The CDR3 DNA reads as TGTGCCATCAGCCTCGGACAGAACTCCTATGGCTACAACTTC. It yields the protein CAISLGQNSYGYNF.

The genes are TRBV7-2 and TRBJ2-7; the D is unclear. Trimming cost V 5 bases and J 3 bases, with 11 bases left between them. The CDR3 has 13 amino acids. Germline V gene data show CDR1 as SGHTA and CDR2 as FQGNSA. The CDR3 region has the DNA TGTGCCAGCAGCCTGCAGGACCGCTACGAGCAGTACTTC. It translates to CASSLQDRYEQYF.

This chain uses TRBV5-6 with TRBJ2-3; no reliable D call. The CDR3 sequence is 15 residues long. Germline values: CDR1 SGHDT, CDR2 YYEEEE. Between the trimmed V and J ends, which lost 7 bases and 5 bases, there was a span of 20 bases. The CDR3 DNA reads TGTGCCAGCGGTGGAGTCCTAAGGGCTGGAGATACGCAGTATTTT. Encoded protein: CASGGVLRAGDTQYF.

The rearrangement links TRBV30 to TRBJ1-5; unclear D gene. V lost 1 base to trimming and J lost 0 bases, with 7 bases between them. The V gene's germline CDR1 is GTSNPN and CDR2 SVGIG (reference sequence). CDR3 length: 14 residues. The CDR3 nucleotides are TGTGCCTGGAGTGCCTTGGATAGCAATCAGCCCCAGCATTTT. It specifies CAWSALDSNQPQHF.

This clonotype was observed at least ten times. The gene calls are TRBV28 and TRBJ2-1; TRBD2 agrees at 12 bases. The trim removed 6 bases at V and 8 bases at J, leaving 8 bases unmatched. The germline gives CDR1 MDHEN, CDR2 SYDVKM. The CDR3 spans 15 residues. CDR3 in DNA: TGTGCCAGCAGCGACGGACTAGCGGGAAGGGATGAGCAGTTCTTC. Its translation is CASSDGLAGRDEQFF.

CDR3 DNA sequence: TGTGCCAGCAGCTCGGACTCGCACACAGATACGCAGTATTTT. Encoded protein: CASSSDSHTDTQYF. The chain recombines TRBV11-1 with TRBJ2-3; possibly TRBD2 for D (5 bases). Trimming took off 4 bases at V and 2 bases at J, with 10 bases between the two ends. This CDR3 has 14 amino acids. Germline V lookup: CDR1 SGHAT, CDR2 FQDESV (reference sequence).

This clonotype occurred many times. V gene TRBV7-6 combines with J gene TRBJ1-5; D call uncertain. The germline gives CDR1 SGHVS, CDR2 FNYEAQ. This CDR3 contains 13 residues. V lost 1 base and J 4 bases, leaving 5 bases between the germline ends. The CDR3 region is CASSLDWNQPQHF. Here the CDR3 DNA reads TGTGCCAGCAGCTTAGACTGGAATCAGCCCCAGCATTTT.

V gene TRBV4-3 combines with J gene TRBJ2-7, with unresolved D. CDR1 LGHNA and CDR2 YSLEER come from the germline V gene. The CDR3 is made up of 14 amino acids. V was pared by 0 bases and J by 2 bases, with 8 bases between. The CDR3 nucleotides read TGCGCCAGCAGCCAAGATTGGTCAGCCTACGAGCAGTACTTC. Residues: CASSQDWSAYEQYF.

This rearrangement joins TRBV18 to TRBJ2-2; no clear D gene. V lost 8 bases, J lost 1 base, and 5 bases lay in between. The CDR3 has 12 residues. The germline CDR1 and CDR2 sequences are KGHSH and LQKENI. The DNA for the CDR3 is TGTGCCAGCGGGCAGAACACCGGGGAGCTGTTTTTT. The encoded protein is CASGQNTGELFF. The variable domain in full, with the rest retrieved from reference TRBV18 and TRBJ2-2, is NAGVMQNPRHLVRRRGQEARLRCSPMKGHSHVYWYRQLPEEGLKFMVYLQKENIIDESGMPKERFSAEFPKEGPSILRIQQVVRGDSAAYFCASGQNTGELFFGEGSRLTVL.

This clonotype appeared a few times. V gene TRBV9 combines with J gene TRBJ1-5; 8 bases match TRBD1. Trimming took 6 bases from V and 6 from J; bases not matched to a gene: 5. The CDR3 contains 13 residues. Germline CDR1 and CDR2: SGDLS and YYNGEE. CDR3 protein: CASTGGEGQPQHF. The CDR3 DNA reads TGTGCCAGCACAGGGGGCGAGGGTCAGCCCCAGCATTTT.

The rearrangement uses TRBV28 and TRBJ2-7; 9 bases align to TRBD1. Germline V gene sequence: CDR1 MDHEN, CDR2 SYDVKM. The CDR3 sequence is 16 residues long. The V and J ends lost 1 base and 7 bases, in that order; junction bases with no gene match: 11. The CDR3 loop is CASSLLGTGYLREQYF. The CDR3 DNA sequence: TGTGCCAGCAGTTTATTGGGGACAGGGTACCTTAGGGAGCAGTACTTC.

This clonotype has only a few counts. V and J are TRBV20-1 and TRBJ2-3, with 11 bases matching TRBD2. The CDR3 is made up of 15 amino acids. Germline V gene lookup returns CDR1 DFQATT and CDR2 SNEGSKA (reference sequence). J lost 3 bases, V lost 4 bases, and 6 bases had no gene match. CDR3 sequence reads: CSATLAGGETDTQYF. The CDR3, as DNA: TGCAGTGCTACTCTAGCGGGAGGTGAGACAGATACGCAGTATTTT.

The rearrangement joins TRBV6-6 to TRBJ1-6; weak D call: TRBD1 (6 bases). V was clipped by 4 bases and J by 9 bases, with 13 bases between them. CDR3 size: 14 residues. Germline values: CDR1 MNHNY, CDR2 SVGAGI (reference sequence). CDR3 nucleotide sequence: TGTGCCAGCAGTTCCACAGGGAAAACTTCACCCCTCCACTTT. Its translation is CASSSTGKTSPLHF.

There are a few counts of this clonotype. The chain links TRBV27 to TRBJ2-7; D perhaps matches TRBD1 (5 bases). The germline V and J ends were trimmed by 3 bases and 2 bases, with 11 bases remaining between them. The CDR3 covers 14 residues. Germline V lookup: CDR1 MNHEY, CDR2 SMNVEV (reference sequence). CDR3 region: CASSFRTRPYEQYF. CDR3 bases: TGTGCCAGCAGTTTTCGGACAAGACCCTACGAGCAGTACTTC.

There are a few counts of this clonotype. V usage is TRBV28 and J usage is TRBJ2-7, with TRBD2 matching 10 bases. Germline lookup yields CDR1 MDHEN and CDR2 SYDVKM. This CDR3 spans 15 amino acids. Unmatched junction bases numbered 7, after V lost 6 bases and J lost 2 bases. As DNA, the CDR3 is TGTGCCAGCAGGGCCACAGCGGGAGGGCCCTACGAGCAGTACTTC. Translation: CASRATAGGPYEQYF.